These T cell receptor beta chains were read from a single sample in a study of PD-1 blockade in mismatch repair-deficient tumors. Method: immunoSEQ multiplex PCR; TCRdb's copy keeps in-frame clones and lacks some. The sample holds some 100,000 clones, 70% to 85% seen once. Sequenced material: peripheral blood, taken roughly eight months after starting pembrolizumab. The receptors derive from an adult with mismatch repair-deficient cancer. CDR3s include the opening cysteine and the closing phenylalanine or tryptophan. D genes are given only for firm matches. The size field is filled for only some rows; it gives once, few, many or a size class.

clone_size	d_call	j_call	v_call	cdr3_length	cdr3_nt	cdr3_aa
NA	NA	TRBJ2-1	TRBV30	15	TGTGCCTGGAGTGTACTCGGGCGGGCGGACGATGAGCAGTTCTTC	CAWSVLGRADDEQFF
NA	TRBD2	TRBJ2-1	TRBV4-1	15	TGCGCCAGCAGCCAAGTTAATTTTGGAGCGGGAGGGCAGTTCTTC	CASSQVNFGAGGQFF
NA	TRBD2	TRBJ2-2	TRBV12-5	15	TGTGCTAGTGGTTTGCCTAAGGGAGGGACCGGGGAGCTGTTTTTT	CASGLPKGGTGELFF
NA	NA	TRBJ1-5	TRBV5-8	14	TGTGCCAGCCGGGGGCGGTTTAGCAATCAGCCCCAGCATTTT	CASRGRFSNQPQHF
few	TRBD2	TRBJ2-4	TRBV11-3	18	TGTGCCAGCAGCTCTCCCGGACTAGCGGGAAGTCGCGAAAACATTCAGTACTTC	CASSSPGLAGSRENIQYF
NA	TRBD1	TRBJ1-4	TRBV6-1	16	TGTGCCAGCAGTGAATTTGGTCAGGGGGTTCCTGAAAAACTGTTTTTT	CASSEFGQGVPEKLFF
NA	NA	TRBJ2-3	TRBV4-2	15	TGTGCCAGCAGCCAAGGCTCGGGTGAGGCAGATACGCAGTATTTT	CASSQGSGEADTQYF
NA	NA	TRBJ2-1	TRBV11-2	13	TGTGCCAGCAGCTTAGATCCCACCTATGAGCAGTTCTTC	CASSLDPTYEQFF
many	NA	TRBJ1-2	TRBV6-1	14	TGTGCCAGCAGCCGAAGCGTTGAGGCCAATGGCTACACCTTC	CASSRSVEANGYTF
NA	TRBD2	TRBJ2-7	TRBV30	14	TGTGCCTGGAGTATCTCTAGCGGGAGATACGAGCAGTACTTC	CAWSISSGRYEQYF
NA	NA	TRBJ2-1	TRBV7-9	13	TGTGCCAGCAGCTCCGGGACTCTTAATGAGCAGTTCTTC	CASSSGTLNEQFF
NA	NA	TRBJ2-7	TRBV7-9	12	TGTGCCAGCAGCTTAGTCGTCGCCGAGCAGTACTTC	CASSLVVAEQYF
NA	NA	TRBJ2-2	TRBV11-3	18	TGTGCCAGCAGCTTAGATCGATTTTATGGCGGGGACACCGGGGAGCTGTTTTTT	CASSLDRFYGGDTGELFF
NA	NA	TRBJ1-1	TRBV20-1	11	TGCAGTGCTAATCGGCACACTGAAGCTTTCTTT	CSANRHTEAFF
NA	NA	TRBJ1-2	TRBV5-1	16	TGCGCCAGCAGCTTGGTCGGGGACGGTACTAACTATGGCTACACCTTC	CASSLVGDGTNYGYTF